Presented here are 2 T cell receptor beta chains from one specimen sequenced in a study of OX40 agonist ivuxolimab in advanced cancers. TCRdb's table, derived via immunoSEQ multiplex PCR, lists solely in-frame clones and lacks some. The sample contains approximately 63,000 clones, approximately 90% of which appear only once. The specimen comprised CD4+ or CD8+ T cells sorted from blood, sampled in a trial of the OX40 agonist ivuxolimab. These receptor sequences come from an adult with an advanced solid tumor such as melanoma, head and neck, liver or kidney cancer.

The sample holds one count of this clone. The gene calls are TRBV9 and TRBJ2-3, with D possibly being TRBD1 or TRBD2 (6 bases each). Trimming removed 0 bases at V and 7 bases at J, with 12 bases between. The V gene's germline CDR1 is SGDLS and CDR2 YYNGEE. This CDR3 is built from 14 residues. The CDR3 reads CASSVDVGGNTQYF. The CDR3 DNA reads TGTGCCAGCAGCGTAGATGTGGGGGGCAATACGCAGTATTTT.

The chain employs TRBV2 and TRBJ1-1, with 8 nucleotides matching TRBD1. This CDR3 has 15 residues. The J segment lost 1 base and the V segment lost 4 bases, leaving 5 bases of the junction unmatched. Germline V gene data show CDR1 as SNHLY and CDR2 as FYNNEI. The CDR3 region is CASSGWTGPNTEAFF. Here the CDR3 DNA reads TGTGCCAGCAGTGGGTGGACAGGGCCGAACACTGAAGCTTTCTTT.